A selection of T cell receptor beta chains follows, all from one sample in a study of blood T cell repertoires in COVID-19. TCRdb's copy holds only in-frame clones and misses some; the assay was immunoSEQ multiplex PCR. The repertoire holds about 280,000 clones, with around 89% as singletons. Input material: PBMCs or T cells enriched from blood (not recorded which). All receptors come from a woman under 30 with acute COVID-19. Each CDR3 is given with its conserved first and last residue. D genes are given only for firm matches. Expanded clones get a size class; other rows say once, few or many, or leave the size out.

v_call: TRBV18; j_call: TRBJ2-1; d_call: -; clone_size: -; cdr3_aa: CASSPEPDRDNEQFF; cdr3_nt: TGTGCCAGCTCACCAGAACCGGATCGGGACAATGAGCAGTTCTTC
v_call: TRBV7-2; j_call: TRBJ1-2; d_call: -; clone_size: -; cdr3_aa: CASSLGAGSAYTF; cdr3_nt: TGTGCCAGCAGCTTAGGGGCAGGGTCCGCCTACACCTTC
v_call: TRBV14; j_call: TRBJ1-1; d_call: -; clone_size: once; cdr3_aa: CASSLRRMGGSKLNTEAFF; cdr3_nt: TGTGCCAGCAGCCTAAGGAGGATGGGAGGGAGCAAGTTGAACACTGAAGCTTTCTTT
v_call: TRBV4-2; j_call: TRBJ1-4; d_call: -; clone_size: -; cdr3_aa: CASTGALAEKLFF; cdr3_nt: TGTGCCAGCACTGGGGCTCTGGCTGAAAAACTGTTTTTT
v_call: TRBV18; j_call: TRBJ2-7; d_call: TRBD2; clone_size: -; cdr3_aa: CASSPPGGGTYEQYF; cdr3_nt: TGTGCCAGCTCACCACCCGGCGGGGGTACCTACGAGCAGTACTTC
v_call: TRBV24-1; j_call: TRBJ2-1; d_call: -; clone_size: -; cdr3_aa: CATSVSGADNEQFF; cdr3_nt: TGTGCCACCAGTGTTTCAGGGGCTGACAATGAGCAGTTCTTC
v_call: TRBV5-5; j_call: TRBJ2-1; d_call: -; clone_size: -; cdr3_aa: CASTIGHVGNEQFF; cdr3_nt: TGTGCCAGCACTATTGGACACGTGGGAAATGAGCAGTTCTTC
v_call: TRBV2; j_call: TRBJ2-1; d_call: TRBD2; clone_size: -; cdr3_aa: CASSGAGEEQFF; cdr3_nt: TGTGCCAGCAGTGGAGCGGGAGAAGAGCAGTTCTTC
v_call: TRBV6-5; j_call: TRBJ2-7; d_call: TRBD2; clone_size: -; cdr3_aa: CASSSTSGRISYEQYF; cdr3_nt: TGTGCCAGCAGTTCTACTAGCGGGAGGATCTCCTACGAGCAGTACTTC
v_call: TRBV20-1; j_call: TRBJ2-7; d_call: TRBD1; clone_size: -; cdr3_aa: CRAGTDYEQYF; cdr3_nt: TGCAGGGCCGGGACAGACTACGAGCAGTACTTC